The rows below give T cell receptor beta chains drawn from one sample of a study of blood T cell repertoires in COVID-19. Sequenced by immunoSEQ multiplex PCR; TCRdb stores in-frame clones only, minus some. The sample gives over 150,000 clones, over 70% of which show up once; 2.9% is in the top ten. The sample consisted of peripheral blood. The receptors here all came from an older woman with acute or convalescent COVID-19. The CDR3 runs from the conserved cysteine through the conserved F or W. D genes are given only for firm matches. Part of the rows lack a size; the others show once, few, many or a class for expanded clones.

v_gene	j_gene	abundance	d_gene	CDR3aa	CDR3nt
TRBV7-2	TRBJ1-1	-	-	CASSQGQMNTEAFF	TGTGCCAGCAGCCAAGGACAGATGAACACTGAAGCTTTCTTT
TRBV5-1	TRBJ1-2	-	-	CASSKGQITLPNYGYTF	TGCGCCAGCAGCAAAGGACAGATTACTTTACCTAACTATGGCTACACCTTC
TRBV4-3	TRBJ2-3	-	TRBD1	CASSSDRVKDTQYF	TGCGCCAGCAGCTCGGACAGGGTTAAAGATACGCAGTATTTT
TRBV7-9	TRBJ2-1	-	TRBD1	CASSLAQTGLDEQFF	TGTGCCAGCAGCTTAGCCCAGACAGGGTTGGATGAGCAGTTCTTC
TRBV6-5	TRBJ2-7	-	TRBD1	CASRGQGYEQYF	TGTGCCAGCAGGGGACAGGGCTACGAGCAGTACTTC
TRBV15	TRBJ1-5	few	TRBD1	CATSREGQGYQPQHF	TGTGCCACCAGCAGAGAGGGACAGGGGTATCAGCCCCAGCATTTT
TRBV5-6	TRBJ1-2	-	TRBD1	CASSSRDRDNYGYTF	TGTGCCAGCAGCTCACGGGACAGGGACAACTATGGCTACACCTTC
TRBV4-3	TRBJ2-2	few	-	CASSGGAASNTGELFF	TGCGCCAGCAGTGGGGGGGCCGCCTCGAACACCGGGGAGCTGTTTTTT
TRBV12-3/TRBV12-4	TRBJ1-5	-	TRBD1	CASRTGSNQPQHF	TGTGCCAGCAGGACAGGGAGCAATCAGCCCCAGCATTTT
TRBV19	TRBJ1-4	many	-	CASSIYANEKLFF	TGTGCCAGTAGTATTTATGCTAATGAAAAACTGTTTTTT
TRBV15	TRBJ1-6	-	-	CATSRELSSYNSPLHF	TGTGCCACCAGCAGGGAACTAAGCTCCTATAATTCACCCCTCCACTTT
TRBV6-5	TRBJ1-1	-	TRBD1	CASSYGAGGHTEAFF	TGTGCCAGCAGTTACGGGGCAGGGGGCCACACTGAAGCTTTCTTT
TRBV10-3	TRBJ1-2	-	TRBD1	CAISSRDRGDYGYTF	TGTGCCATCAGCAGCCGGGACAGGGGGGACTATGGCTACACCTTC
TRBV28	TRBJ1-2	-	-	CASKEVKEGYTF	TGTGCCAGCAAAGAGGTGAAGGAAGGCTACACCTTC
TRBV25-1	TRBJ2-2	-	TRBD2	CASSEGLAGGTGELFF	TGTGCCAGCAGTGAGGGACTAGCGGGGGGAACCGGGGAGCTGTTTTTT
TRBV7-2	TRBJ1-2	few	TRBD1	CASSLRGGQGNGYTF	TGTGCCAGCAGTCTTAGGGGGGGACAGGGGAATGGCTACACCTTC
TRBV27	TRBJ2-5	-	TRBD2	CASSEPGLAGAYQETQYF	TGTGCCAGCAGTGAACCGGGGCTAGCGGGGGCATACCAAGAGACCCAGTACTTC
TRBV27	TRBJ1-2	-	TRBD1	CASRPLRTGLNYGYTF	TGTGCCAGCAGACCGCTCAGGACAGGGCTGAACTATGGCTACACCTTC
TRBV7-3	TRBJ1-3	-	TRBD1	CASSQGAGNTIYF	TGTGCCAGCAGCCAGGGGGCGGGAAACACCATATATTTT
TRBV4-1	TRBJ2-2	-	TRBD1	CASTSQGVGTGELFF	TGCGCCAGCACCTCACAGGGGGTTGGGACCGGGGAGCTGTTTTTT
TRBV18	TRBJ2-7	-	-	CASSIGTGAEQYF	TGTGCCAGCTCAATAGGGACTGGGGCGGAGCAGTACTTC
TRBV2	TRBJ1-5	-	-	CASRGGLLQPQHF	TGTGCCAGCAGGGGGGGACTCTTGCAGCCCCAGCATTTT
TRBV18	TRBJ2-5	once	TRBD1	CASSPLGGTGANQETQYF	TGTGCCAGCTCACCACTCGGGGGGACAGGGGCCAACCAAGAGACCCAGTACTTC
TRBV5-1	TRBJ1-2	once	-	CASSLGWPREDYTF	TGCGCCAGCAGCTTGGGATGGCCCAGGGAAGACTACACCTTC
TRBV10-1	TRBJ2-3	once	TRBD2	CASSVAGGPADTQYF	TGCGCCAGCAGTGTGGCGGGGGGGCCAGCAGATACGCAGTATTTT
TRBV7-2	TRBJ2-2	-	-	CASSLGLLNTGELFF	TGTGCCAGCAGCCTGGGACTTCTCAACACCGGGGAGCTGTTTTTT
TRBV2	TRBJ2-1	-	TRBD2	CASKSGGANNEQFF	TGTGCCAGCAAGAGCGGGGGGGCCAACAATGAGCAGTTCTTC
TRBV4-1	TRBJ1-5	-	-	CASSQTGSGGNQPQHF	TGCGCCAGCAGCCAAACAGGGAGCGGAGGCAATCAGCCCCAGCATTTT
TRBV20-1	TRBJ2-7	-	-	CSASLLHYEQYF	TGCAGTGCTAGTCTACTGCACTACGAGCAGTACTTC
TRBV6-2/TRBV6-3	TRBJ1-5	-	-	CASSRQGNQPQHF	TGTGCCAGCAGTCGACAGGGCAATCAGCCCCAGCATTTT
TRBV6-5	TRBJ2-1	-	-	CASKSSGLGEQFF	TGTGCCAGCAAAAGTAGCGGACTGGGGGAGCAGTTCTTC
TRBV9	TRBJ2-7	-	TRBD1	CASSVRQGANEQYF	TGTGCCAGCAGCGTCAGACAGGGGGCGAACGAGCAGTACTTC
TRBV2	TRBJ1-5	-	-	CASSMVEQPQHF	TGTGCCAGCAGCATGGTTGAGCAGCCCCAGCATTTT
TRBV5-1	TRBJ2-3	-	-	CASSSVPTDTQYF	TGCGCCAGCAGCTCGGTCCCTACAGATACGCAGTATTTT
TRBV5-1	TRBJ1-2	-	TRBD1	CASSDMGQGYGYTF	TGCGCCAGCAGCGACATGGGACAGGGATATGGCTACACCTTC
TRBV4-2	TRBJ1-2	-	-	CASSQVHQSYGYTF	TGTGCCAGCAGCCAAGTGCACCAGTCCTATGGCTACACCTTC
TRBV3-1/TRBV3-2	TRBJ2-5	few	TRBD2	CASSPYPASGQETQYF	TGTGCCAGCAGCCCATATCCGGCTAGCGGTCAAGAGACCCAGTACTTC
TRBV10-3	TRBJ2-1	-	-	CAISESGGGSYNEQFF	TGTGCCATCAGTGAGTCGGGAGGGGGGTCCTACAATGAGCAGTTCTTC
TRBV6-2/TRBV6-3	TRBJ2-1	-	TRBD1	CASSYSRDRGSNEQFF	TGTGCCAGCAGTTACTCGAGGGACAGGGGAAGCAATGAGCAGTTCTTC